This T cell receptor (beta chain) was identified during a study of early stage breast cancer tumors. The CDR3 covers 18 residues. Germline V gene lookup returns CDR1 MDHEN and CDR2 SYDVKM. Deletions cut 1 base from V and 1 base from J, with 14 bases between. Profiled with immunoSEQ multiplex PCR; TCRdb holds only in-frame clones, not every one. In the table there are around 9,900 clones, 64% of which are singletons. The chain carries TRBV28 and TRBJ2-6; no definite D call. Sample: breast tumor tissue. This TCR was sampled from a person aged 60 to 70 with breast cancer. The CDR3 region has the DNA TGTGCCAGCAGTTTATTTCCCCCTGACACGTCTGGGGCCAACGTCCTGACTTTC. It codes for CASSLFPPDTSGANVLTF.